These 28 T cell receptor beta chains share one sample of origin, sequenced in a study of T cells after yellow fever vaccination. TCRdb reprocessed the 5' RACE reads via MiXCR and lists one record per CDR3 protein. The top ten clones hold about 17% of a sample with about 350,000 distinct CDR3 sequences, 11% of them seen once. Source: PBMCs, taken on the day of the first yellow fever vaccination. Source of these receptors: a man aged 18-30 years who received the YFV17D yellow fever vaccine.

V is TRBV7-2 and J is TRBJ1-5; no definite D call. Between the trimmed V and J ends, which lost 5 bases and 7 bases, there was a span of 21 bases. The CDR3 has 16 amino acids. CDR1 is SGHTA and CDR2 is FQGNSA in the germline V gene. DNA for the CDR3: TGTGCCAGCAGCGACCCCTCGGACTTCGGGATACAGCCCCAGCATTTT. Translation: CASSDPSDFGIQPQHF. The entire variable domain, with the rest obtained from reference TRBV7-2 and TRBJ1-5, is as follows: GAGVSQSPSNKVTEKGKDVELRCDPISGHTALYWYRQSLGQGLEFLIYFQGNSAPDKSGLPSDRFSAERTGGSVSTLTIQRTQQEDSAVYLCASSDPSDFGIQPQHFGDGTRLSIL.

This chain uses TRBV20-1 with TRBJ2-2; D uncertain. Trimming shortened V by 3 bases and J by 4 bases, and 12 bases separated the two germline ends. Germline V gene lookup returns CDR1 DFQATT and CDR2 SNEGSKA (reference sequence). The CDR3 runs 14 residues. The CDR3 sequence is CSARVPGSTGELFF. As DNA, the CDR3 is TGCAGTGCTAGGGTCCCCGGGTCCACCGGGGAGCTGTTTTTT.

This clonotype has a handful of counts. CDR3 in DNA: TGTGCCAGCAGCCGGCGGGCTAGCGGGGGGGTTAACACCGGGGAGCTGTTTTTT. Protein product: CASSRRASGGVNTGELFF. This chain uses TRBV12-3 or TRBV12-4 with TRBJ2-2; TRBD2 matches at 12 bases. The CDR3 runs 18 residues. The V and J ends lost 6 bases and 2 bases, in that order; junction bases with no gene match: 10.

This chain joins TRBV7-9 and TRBJ2-1, with TRBD1 matching 8 bases. The CDR3 has 11 amino acids. Germline CDR1 reads SEHNR; CDR2 reads FQNEAQ (reference sequence). Germline trimming cut 5 bases from V and 12 bases from J; bases unmatched to any gene: 3. CDR3 loop: CASSPGTGQFF. The CDR3 DNA follows: TGTGCCAGCAGCCCCGGGACAGGGCAGTTCTTC.

This clonotype was detected a few times. This sequence joins TRBV3-1 and TRBJ2-2, with 8 nucleotides matching TRBD2. The CDR3 consists of 17 residues. J gave up 5 bases and V 1 base, and 9 bases lay outside the gene matches. Germline V gene data show CDR1 as LGHDT and CDR2 as YNNKEL (reference sequence). CDR3 coding DNA: TGTGCCAGCAGCCAAGGTTCGGGGGGGCCTAGGACCGGGGAGCTGTTTTTT. Translated, it gives CASSQGSGGPRTGELFF.

This clonotype was seen a handful of times. The genes are TRBV20-1 and TRBJ2-5; D possibly uses TRBD1 or TRBD2 (5 bases each). Germline loops: CDR1 DFQATT, CDR2 SNEGSKA (reference sequence). The CDR3 has 13 amino acids. Deletions cut 4 bases from V and 2 bases from J, with 11 bases between. CDR3 residues: CSATGTQQETQYF. The CDR3 DNA reads TGCAGTGCTACCGGGACGCAGCAAGAGACCCAGTACTTC.

The V call is TRBV4-1, the J call TRBJ2-7, with TRBD2 identical over 11 bases. The CDR3 is made up of 14 amino acids. The V and J ends lost 3 bases and 2 bases, in that order; junction bases with no gene match: 0. CDR1 MGHRA and CDR2 YSYEKL come from the germline V gene. The CDR3 loop is CASSQTSGAYEQYV. The CDR3 DNA is TGCGCCAGCAGCCAGACTAGCGGGGCCTACGAGCAGTACGTC.

The rearrangement links TRBV15 to TRBJ2-3; the D is unclear. This CDR3 spans 14 amino acids. The V end lost 1 base, the J end lost 6 bases, and 11 bases lay between the germline ends. Germline lookup yields CDR1 LNHNV and CDR2 YYDKDF (reference sequence). The CDR3 nucleotides are TGTGCCACCAGCAGAGGAAGCAGGCCCGATACGCAGTATTTT. Encoded protein: CATSRGSRPDTQYF.

This clonotype was counted ten times or more. V usage is TRBV18 and J usage is TRBJ1-4; D is ambiguous. V gave up 5 bases and J gave up 0 bases, with 19 bases separating them. Germline lookup yields CDR1 KGHSH and CDR2 LQKENI. The CDR3 runs 18 residues. CDR3 DNA sequence: TGTGCCAGCTCAACGATCCCGGATAGTTCTGCAACTAATGAAAAACTGTTTTTT. Translation gives CASSTIPDSSATNEKLFF. The entire variable domain, with the rest obtained from reference TRBV18 and TRBJ1-4, is as follows: NAGVMQNPRHLVRRRGQEARLRCSPMKGHSHVYWYRQLPEEGLKFMVYLQKENIIDESGMPKERFSAEFPKEGPSILRIQQVVRGDSAAYFCASSTIPDSSATNEKLFFGSGTQLSVL.

This clonotype was seen a few times. CDR3 DNA sequence: TGTGCCATCAGAACAGGGCCCCGGGATAATTCACCCCTCCACTTT. This translates into CAIRTGPRDNSPLHF. The gene calls are TRBV10-3 and TRBJ1-6; possibly TRBD1 for D (6 bases). Germline CDR1 reads ENHRY; CDR2 reads SYGVKD. The CDR3 runs to 15 residues. Trimming cost V 6 bases and J 5 bases, with 14 bases left between them.

This clonotype was observed a handful of times. The chain joins TRBV6-1 to TRBJ1-5, with a possible D match to TRBD1 (6 bases). V was trimmed by 6 bases and J by 0 bases, leaving 12 bases between them. The V gene's germline CDR1 is MNHNS and CDR2 SASEGT. The CDR3 contains 15 residues. Here the CDR3 DNA reads TGTGCCAGCAGATGGGGGGCTGGTAGCAATCAGCCCCAGCATTTT. Translating gives CASRWGAGSNQPQHF.

J is TRBJ2-3 and V is TRBV5-1, with 8 bases lining up with TRBD2. J lost 0 bases, V lost 1 base, and 7 bases had no gene match. The CDR3 runs 17 residues. In germline, CDR1 is SGHRS, CDR2 YFSETQ. This CDR3 is CASSLNERGSSTDTQYF. The CDR3 DNA reads TGCGCCAGCAGCTTGAACGAGCGGGGGTCCAGCACAGATACGCAGTATTTT.

In its sample, this clonotype was seen a few times. The chain uses TRBV7-3 and TRBJ2-2; D uncertain. Germline values: CDR1 SGHTA, CDR2 FQGTGA. Trimming left V 4 bases short and J 1 base short, with 7 bases between. The CDR3 length is 14 residues. The CDR3 DNA follows: TGTGCCAGCAGCTCAGACTTGAACACCGGGGAGCTGTTTTTT. It encodes CASSSDLNTGELFF.

In this sample, this clonotype turned up a few times. The chain combines TRBV20-1 with TRBJ1-3; a weak D match, TRBD1 (6 bases). V gave up 5 bases and J gave up 4 bases, with 15 bases separating them. The CDR3 runs to 14 residues. The germline CDR1 and CDR2 sequences are DFQATT and SNEGSKA (reference sequence). CDR3 nucleotide sequence: TGCAGTGCTGGAAAAGGGGGTATCGGAAACACCATATATTTT. Its translation is CSAGKGGIGNTIYF.

The rearrangement joins TRBV3-1 to TRBJ2-7; 9 bases align to TRBD1. After removal of 4 bases from V and 4 bases from J, the junction contained 11 bases not matched to a gene. CDR3 length: 16 amino acids. Germline values: CDR1 LGHDT, CDR2 YNNKEL (reference sequence). The CDR3 DNA reads TGTGCCAGCAGCCCCTACCCGGGACAGGGCTTTTACGAGCAGTACTTC. Translated, it gives CASSPYPGQGFYEQYF.

The V gene is TRBV12-3 or TRBV12-4, the J gene TRBJ1-4; D is undetermined. This CDR3 spans 15 amino acids. The V end was cut by 5 bases, the J end by 5 bases, with 15 bases between. The chain's CDR3 is CASSNPDVMNEKLFF. CDR3 DNA: TGTGCCAGCAGTAACCCGGACGTAATGAATGAAAAACTGTTTTTT.

This clonotype has a count of ten or more. The chain has TRBV11-2 and TRBJ2-7, with no clear D. V dropped 5 bases and J dropped 6 bases, with 8 bases sitting between them. The CDR3 totals 11 residues. Germline values: CDR1 SGHAT, CDR2 FQNNGV. The CDR3 spells CASSPTVEQYF. The DNA of the CDR3 is TGTGCCAGCAGCCCGACGGTCGAGCAGTACTTC.

This clonotype was recorded a few times. V and J are TRBV4-1 and TRBJ2-7; TRBD2 might be the D (6 bases). Germline CDR1 MGHRA, CDR2 YSYEKL. Trimming pared 4 bases from V and 6 bases from J, leaving 10 bases between. This CDR3 region has 12 residues. This CDR3 reads CASSPGGFEQYF. The CDR3 DNA reads TGCGCCAGCAGCCCCGGGGGATTCGAGCAGTACTTC.

This clonotype occurred a few times. This rearrangement joins TRBV6-5 to TRBJ1-5, with a possible D match to TRBD1 (6 bases). Trimming stripped 4 bases from V and 0 bases from J, with 16 bases between. Germline CDR1 and CDR2: MNHEY and SVGAGI. The CDR3 spans 17 residues. Here the CDR3 reads CASSSSVGDNSNQPQHF. The CDR3 DNA sequence: TGTGCCAGCAGTTCCTCGGTGGGGGACAATAGCAATCAGCCCCAGCATTTT.

This clonotype showed up many times. Written as DNA, the CDR3 is TGTGCCAGCAGCTTAGTTCCGGACAATCAGCCCCAGCATTTT. Translating gives CASSLVPDNQPQHF. J is TRBJ1-5 and V is TRBV7-2, with no clear D. Trimming removed 1 base from V and 3 bases from J, with 7 bases in between. This CDR3 is 14 amino acids long. Germline lookup yields CDR1 SGHTA and CDR2 FQGNSA.

The rearrangement joins TRBV7-9 to TRBJ1-2; possible D gene TRBD1, 5 bases. Germline CDR1 is SEHNR and CDR2 is FQNEAQ (reference sequence). Trimming shortened V by 4 bases and J by 8 bases, and 17 bases separated the two germline ends. The CDR3 has 14 residues. The CDR3 sequence: CASSSGGEPWGYTF. The CDR3 region has the DNA TGTGCCAGCAGCTCGGGGGGGGAGCCCTGGGGCTACACCTTC. The full variable domain, its missing parts supplied by reference TRBV7-9 and TRBJ1-2, is DTGVSQNPRHKITKRGQNVTFRCDPISEHNRLYWYRQTLGQGPEFLTYFQNEAQLEKSRLLSDRFSAERPKGSFSTLEIQRTEQGDSAMYLCASSSGGEPWGYTFGSGTRLTVV.

The chain uses TRBV10-3 and TRBJ2-3; 14 bases line up with TRBD2. Germline CDR1 is ENHRY and CDR2 is SYGVKD. Trimming at V came to 4 bases and at J to 6 bases, leaving 6 bases not matched to a gene. The CDR3 totals 16 residues. CDR3 region: CAISVTSGGAIDTQYF. In DNA form, the CDR3 reads TGTGCCATCAGTGTGACTAGCGGGGGGGCAATCGATACGCAGTATTTT.

This chain connects TRBV6-2 or TRBV6-3 to TRBJ2-6; 7 bases align to TRBD1. The CDR3 spans 18 residues. Germline V gene lookup returns CDR1 MNHEY and CDR2 SVGEGT. Trimming at V came to 8 bases and at J to 0 bases, leaving 13 bases not matched to a gene. The CDR3 protein is CASGTEKLWYSGANVLTF. The DNA of the CDR3 is TGTGCCAGCGGGACAGAAAAACTTTGGTACTCTGGGGCCAACGTCCTGACTTTC.

V gene TRBV5-1 combines with J gene TRBJ2-5; TRBD2 aligns across 8 bases. The CDR3 is 14 amino acids. J lost 9 bases, V lost 7 bases, and 14 bases had no gene match. Germline CDR1 is SGHRS and CDR2 is YFSETQ. The CDR3 protein is CASLAGTTYEAQYF. DNA for the CDR3: TGCGCCAGCTTAGCGGGAACTACCTACGAGGCCCAGTACTTC.

This sequence joins TRBV3-1 and TRBJ2-7; D possibly corresponds to TRBD2 (6 bases). CDR3 size: 14 residues. Germline V gene sequence: CDR1 LGHDT, CDR2 YNNKEL (reference sequence). The germline V and J ends were trimmed by 4 bases and 3 bases, with 13 bases remaining between them. The CDR3 region is CASSRAGPGYEQYF. DNA of the CDR3: TGTGCCAGCAGCCGGGCGGGGCCGGGCTACGAGCAGTACTTC.

This clonotype was counted only a few times. The chain joins TRBV3-1 to TRBJ1-6; no clear D gene. The CDR3 is made up of 16 amino acids. Deletions cut 5 bases from V and 4 bases from J, with 15 bases between. From germline, CDR1 is LGHDT and CDR2 YNNKEL (reference sequence). The CDR3, as DNA: TGTGCCAGCAGCGACCGTGATAGGCAGTATAATTCACCCCTCCACTTT. It translates to CASSDRDRQYNSPLHF.

This clonotype was seen a handful of times. V is TRBV3-1 and J is TRBJ1-2; D is undetermined. Trimming cost V 4 bases and J 3 bases, with 18 bases left between them. CDR1 LGHDT and CDR2 YNNKEL come from the germline V gene (reference sequence). The CDR3 has 16 residues. The CDR3 reads CASSPRHLAPHYGYTF. For the CDR3, the DNA is TGTGCCAGCAGCCCTAGACACCTAGCCCCCCACTATGGCTACACCTTC.

The V and J genes are TRBV7-8 and TRBJ1-1, with D unresolved. Trimming removed 5 bases from V and 2 bases from J, with 15 bases in between. The germline V gene encodes CDR1 SGHVS and CDR2 FQNEAQ. The CDR3 totals 15 residues. As DNA, the CDR3 is TGTGCCAGCAGCCCTCGGGAGGGCCTAAACACTGAAGCTTTCTTT. The encoded protein is CASSPREGLNTEAFF. The full variable domain, in which reference TRBV7-8 and TRBJ1-1 provide the parts outside the CDR3, is GAGVSQSPRYKVAKRGQDVALRCDPISGHVSLFWYQQALGQGPEFLTYFQNEAQLDKSGLPSDRFFAERPEGSVSTLKIQRTQQEDSAVYLCASSPREGLNTEAFFGQGTRLTVV.